The 20 T cell receptor beta chains listed next were all sequenced from one sample in a study of blood T cells in healthy people across ages. Then a second PCR, running roughly 7 to 12 cycles, was carried out with a sample-barcoded 5' primer and a J-beta primer mix. One entry per CDR3 protein results from TCRdb running MiXCR on the 5' RACE reads. Counted here are about 290,000 distinct CDR3 sequences, roughly 26% occurring once; the ten biggest clones make up approximately 30%. Sequencing input: blood. Every receptor here comes from a woman between 65 and 79 years old in good health.

This chain joins TRBV5-5 and TRBJ1-6; TRBD1 matches at 10 bases. Trimming cost V 0 bases and J 10 bases; bases outside gene matches: 4. CDR3 length: 15 amino acids. Looked up from germline, CDR1 is SGHKS and CDR2 is YYEKEE (reference sequence). The CDR3 nucleotides read TGTGCCAGCAGCTTGGGACAGGGGGCCCGATCACCCCTCCACTTT. Residues: CASSLGQGARSPLHF.

The table lists this clonotype with many counts. This sequence joins TRBV20-1 and TRBJ2-3; 7 bases fit TRBD1. The CDR3 runs 14 residues. The germline gives CDR1 DFQATT, CDR2 SNEGSKA (reference sequence). V trimming: 5 bases; J trimming: 2 bases; junction bases outside the gene matches: 7. CDR3 nucleotides: TGCAGTGCTGGATCCGGGACAGCCACAGATACGCAGTATTTT. Translating gives CSAGSGTATDTQYF.

As to this clonotype: A much larger clone sits a single nucleotide away, making a read error possible. The chain joins TRBV7-7 to TRBJ2-7, with D perhaps matching TRBD2 (6 bases). Germline lookup yields CDR1 SSHAT and CDR2 FNYEAQ (reference sequence). The CDR3 is 13 amino acids. CDR3 bases: TGTGCTAGCAGCTTCCTTGGGGGGTACGAGCAGTGCTTC. The encoded protein is CASSFLGGYEQCF.

In this sample, this clonotype turned up a few times. The V and J genes are TRBV28 and TRBJ1-2; D remains unclear. Germline-derived CDR1 and CDR2 are MDHEN and SYDVKM. The length of the CDR3 is 12 residues. Trimming pared 3 bases from V and 7 bases from J, leaving 9 bases between. CDR3 residues: CASSLKTRGYTF. The CDR3 DNA sequence: TGTGCCAGCAGTTTGAAGACTCGTGGCTACACCTTC.

The table lists this clonotype with a few counts. The V and J genes are TRBV5-6 and TRBJ2-3, with 9 bases aligning to TRBD2. From germline, CDR1 is SGHDT and CDR2 YYEEEE. The CDR3 runs 19 residues. Trimming at V came to 3 bases and at J to 3 bases, leaving 17 bases not matched to a gene. This CDR3 is CASSSLNAGGPDRTDTQYF. Written as DNA, the CDR3 is TGTGCCAGCAGCTCGCTCAACGCGGGAGGGCCTGATCGTACAGATACGCAGTATTTT.

The genes are TRBV7-3 and TRBJ2-1; 9 nucleotides match TRBD2. V was clipped by 1 base and J by 0 bases; unmatched bases: 10. Germline V gene data show CDR1 as SGHTA and CDR2 as FQGTGA. This CDR3 has 19 amino acids. The CDR3 DNA is TGTGCCAGCAGCTTAAATTTAGATGGTAGCGGGAGCTCCTACAATGAGCAGTTCTTC. Its protein is CASSLNLDGSGSSYNEQFF.

There are a few counts of this clonotype. The V call is TRBV29-1, the J call TRBJ2-1; D perhaps matches TRBD2 (6 bases). The CDR3 loop spans 12 amino acids. V was cut by 6 bases and J by 8 bases, with 14 bases left in between. The V gene's germline CDR1 is SQVTM and CDR2 ANQGSEA. The CDR3 DNA reads as TGCAGCGTGCGACTAGGAATCGATGAGCAGTTCTTC. Translation: CSVRLGIDEQFF.

This clonotype was counted a few times. The V gene is TRBV2, the J gene TRBJ1-2; the match to TRBD1 covers 10 bases. The germline V gene has CDR1 SNHLY and CDR2 FYNNEI. V was pared by 6 bases and J by 4 bases, with 5 bases of the junction left unmatched. The CDR3 has 14 residues. CDR3 in amino acids: CASREGQGPYGYTF. In DNA, the CDR3 is TGTGCCAGCAGGGAGGGACAGGGGCCCTATGGCTACACCTTC.

This clonotype was seen at least ten times. The V and J genes are TRBV6-5 and TRBJ1-1; D is possibly TRBD1 (6 bases). CDR1 and CDR2 from the germline V gene are MNHEY and SVGAGI. Trimming stripped 6 bases from V and 2 bases from J, with 10 bases between. The length of the CDR3 is 13 residues. CDR3 amino acids: CASSRGGNTEAFF. The CDR3 DNA is TGTGCCAGCAGCCGCGGGGGCAACACTGAAGCTTTCTTT.

The V gene is TRBV3-1, the J gene TRBJ1-6; D is undetermined. The CDR3 consists of 15 residues. Germline CDR1 reads LGHDT; CDR2 reads YNNKEL (reference sequence). With 1 base removed from V and 7 bases from J, the gap between germline ends came to 11 bases. As DNA, the CDR3 is TGTGCCAGCAGCCAAGGGACTAGGGAAAATTCACCCCTCCACTTT. Amino acid sequence: CASSQGTRENSPLHF.

This clonotype was seen only a few times. V and J are TRBV10-3 and TRBJ2-1, with TRBD1 as a possible D gene (5 bases). The CDR3 is made up of 16 amino acids. Trimming shortened V by 7 bases and J by 1 base, and 17 bases separated the two germline ends. Germline CDR1 and CDR2: ENHRY and SYGVKD. This chain's CDR3 is CAINDPRQRSYNEQFF. CDR3 in DNA: TGTGCCATCAATGATCCGAGACAGAGATCCTACAATGAGCAGTTCTTC.

This chain links TRBV20-1 with TRBJ1-5; D may be TRBD1 (5 bases). V was clipped by 2 bases and J by 4 bases, with 18 bases between them. The CDR3 is made up of 16 amino acids. Germline V lookup: CDR1 DFQATT, CDR2 SNEGSKA (reference sequence). DNA of the CDR3: TGCAGTGCTAGATCTATCCCTCGAGGGGTAAATCAGCCCCAGCATTTT. Translating it yields CSARSIPRGVNQPQHF.

The table lists this clonotype with many counts. This rearrangement joins TRBV24-1 to TRBJ2-1, with D hard to call. Germline V gene data show CDR1 as KGHDR and CDR2 as SFDVKD. The CDR3 is made up of 13 amino acids. The V end was cut by 2 bases, the J end by 10 bases, with 11 bases between. CDR3 bases: TGTGCCACCAGTGATTCCTTAATCAGGGAGCAGTTCTTC. Protein sequence: CATSDSLIREQFF.

This clonotype was observed a few times. The J gene is TRBJ1-2, the V gene TRBV6-6, with D hard to call. The length of the CDR3 is 15 residues. Trimming removed 5 bases from V and 8 bases from J, with 21 bases in between. The germline V gene encodes CDR1 MNHNY and CDR2 SVGAGI (reference sequence). Written as DNA, the CDR3 is TGTGCCAGCAGTCCAGACCCAGTACTTTCGGGAGGCTACACCTTC. It is translated as CASSPDPVLSGGYTF.

This sequence joins TRBV14 and TRBJ1-1; no clear D. V lost 3 bases and J 2 bases, leaving 4 bases between the germline ends. There are 12 residues in the CDR3. Germline CDR1 is SGHDN and CDR2 is FVKESK. The CDR3 DNA reads TGTGCCAGCAGCCACCGAAACACTGAAGCTTTCTTT. Protein sequence: CASSHRNTEAFF. Together with reference TRBV14 and TRBJ1-1, the CDR3 gives the full variable domain: EAGVTQFPSHSVIEKGQTVTLRCDPISGHDNLYWYRRVMGKEIKFLLHFVKESKQDESGMPNNRFLAERTGGTYSTLKVQPAELEDSGVYFCASSHRNTEAFFGQGTRLTVV.

The chain carries TRBV24-1 and TRBJ2-1, with 8 bases that match TRBD2. Trimming at V came to 1 base and at J to 6 bases, leaving 7 bases not matched to a gene. This CDR3 comprises 16 residues. Per the germline V gene, CDR1 is KGHDR and CDR2 is SFDVKD. The CDR3 DNA reads TGTGCCACCAGTGATTTTTCGAGCGGGGGTAGCAATGAGCAGTTCTTC. It yields the protein CATSDFSSGGSNEQFF.

CDR3 amino acids: CASSLMQGTEAFF. CDR3 nucleotides: TGTGCCAGCAGTCTCATGCAGGGGACTGAAGCTTTCTTT. The rearrangement uses TRBV12-3 or TRBV12-4 and TRBJ1-1; possible D gene TRBD1, 6 bases. The V end lost 5 bases, the J end lost 5 bases, and 12 bases lay between the germline ends. CDR3 length: 13 residues.

This sequence joins TRBV20-1 and TRBJ2-1; 9 bases match TRBD2. The germline V gene encodes CDR1 DFQATT and CDR2 SNEGSKA (reference sequence). The CDR3 runs 14 residues. V lost 6 bases, J lost 9 bases, and 12 bases stayed unmatched. CDR3 in amino acids: CSAQVAGGAREQFF. The DNA of the CDR3 is TGCAGTGCGCAGGTCGCGGGAGGGGCGCGTGAGCAGTTCTTC.

The chain uses TRBV28 and TRBJ2-2; 10 bases fit TRBD2. Germline-derived CDR1 and CDR2 are MDHEN and SYDVKM. V shed 9 bases and J 7 bases; nucleotides not matched to a gene: 11. The CDR3 runs to 15 residues. DNA of the CDR3: TGTGCCAGTCTCCAAAGCGGGAGGGCCGTCGGGGAGCTGTTTTTT. Its protein product is CASLQSGRAVGELFF.

The sample holds a few counts of this clonotype. The chain uses TRBV29-1 and TRBJ2-5, with a tentative D call TRBD1 (6 bases). This CDR3 is 16 amino acids long. V was clipped by 5 bases and J by 7 bases, with 26 bases between them. Germline loops: CDR1 SQVTM, CDR2 ANQGSEA. CDR3 in DNA: TGCAGCGTTTCGGGCGTGGCGGCAGGGGAGTATGGGACCCAGTACTTC. This codes for CSVSGVAAGEYGTQYF.